The entry below gives a single T cell receptor (beta chain) sequence along with its context. These data are taken from a study of blood T cell repertoires in COVID-19. Sequenced by immunoSEQ multiplex PCR; TCRdb stores in-frame clones only, minus some. This sample carries 30,000 to 35,000 clones, about 93% of them seen once, and the ten largest clones take around 5.2%. The CDR3 is 14 amino acids. Losses at the gene ends were 4 bases for V and 2 bases for J; bases not matched to a gene: 5. Germline V gene data show CDR1 as SGDLS and CDR2 as YYNGEE. The TCR comes from a human donor in a cohort sampled during active COVID-19. The gene calls are TRBV9 and TRBJ1-2, with 7 bases that match TRBD1. The material sequenced was peripheral blood. The CDR3 DNA is TGTGCCAGCAGCTTTGGGACAGCCAACTATGGCTACACCTTC. Translated: CASSFGTANYGYTF. The variable domain in full, with the rest retrieved from reference TRBV9 and TRBJ1-2, is DSGVTQTPKHLITATGQRVTLRCSPRSGDLSVYWYQQSLDQGLQFLIQYYNGEERAKGNILERFSAQQFPDLHSELNLSSLELGDSALYFCASSFGTANYGYTFGSGTRLTVV.